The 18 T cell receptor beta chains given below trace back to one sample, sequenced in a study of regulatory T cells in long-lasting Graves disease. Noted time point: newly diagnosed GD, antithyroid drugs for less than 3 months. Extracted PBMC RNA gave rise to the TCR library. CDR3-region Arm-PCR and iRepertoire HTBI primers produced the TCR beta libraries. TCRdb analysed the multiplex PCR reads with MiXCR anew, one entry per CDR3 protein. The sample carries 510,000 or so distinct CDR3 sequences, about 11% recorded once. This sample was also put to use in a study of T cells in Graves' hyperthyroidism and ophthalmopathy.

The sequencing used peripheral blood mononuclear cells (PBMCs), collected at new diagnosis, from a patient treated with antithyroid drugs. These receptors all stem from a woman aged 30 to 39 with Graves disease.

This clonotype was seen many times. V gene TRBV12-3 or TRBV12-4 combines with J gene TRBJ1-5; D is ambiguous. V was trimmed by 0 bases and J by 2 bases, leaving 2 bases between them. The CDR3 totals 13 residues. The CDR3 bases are TGTGCCAGCAGTTTAGCCGGCAATCAGCCCCAGCATTTT. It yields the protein CASSLAGNQPQHF.

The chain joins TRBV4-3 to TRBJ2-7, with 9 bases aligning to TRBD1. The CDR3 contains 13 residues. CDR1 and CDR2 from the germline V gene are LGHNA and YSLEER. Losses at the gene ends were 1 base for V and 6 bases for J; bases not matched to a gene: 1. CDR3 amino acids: CASSQVGQGEQYF. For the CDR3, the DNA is TGCGCCAGCAGCCAAGTGGGACAGGGCGAGCAGTACTTC.

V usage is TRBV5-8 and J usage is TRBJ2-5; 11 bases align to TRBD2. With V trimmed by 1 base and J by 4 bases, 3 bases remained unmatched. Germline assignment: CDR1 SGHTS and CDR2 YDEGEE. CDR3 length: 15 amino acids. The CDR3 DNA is TGTGCCAGCAGCTTGATGCTAGCGGGAGGAGAGACCCAGTACTTC. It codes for CASSLMLAGGETQYF. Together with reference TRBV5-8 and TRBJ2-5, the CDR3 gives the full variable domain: EAGVTQSPTHLIKTRGQQATLRCSPISGHTSVYWYQQALGLGLQFLLWYDEGEERNRGNFPPRFSGRQFPNYSSELNVNALELEDSALYLCASSLMLAGGETQYFGPGTRLLVL.

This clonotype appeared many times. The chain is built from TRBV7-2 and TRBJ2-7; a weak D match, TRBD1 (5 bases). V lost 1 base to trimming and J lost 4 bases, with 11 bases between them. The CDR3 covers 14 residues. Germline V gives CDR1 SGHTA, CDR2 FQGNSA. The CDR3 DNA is TGTGCCAGCAGCTTAGACCTCCAGGGTTACGAGCAGTACTTC. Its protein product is CASSLDLQGYEQYF. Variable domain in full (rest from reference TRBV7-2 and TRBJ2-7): GAGVSQSPSNKVTEKGKDVELRCDPISGHTALYWYRQSLGQGLEFLIYFQGNSAPDKSGLPSDRFSAERTGGSVSTLTIQRTQQEDSAVYLCASSLDLQGYEQYFGPGTRLTVT.

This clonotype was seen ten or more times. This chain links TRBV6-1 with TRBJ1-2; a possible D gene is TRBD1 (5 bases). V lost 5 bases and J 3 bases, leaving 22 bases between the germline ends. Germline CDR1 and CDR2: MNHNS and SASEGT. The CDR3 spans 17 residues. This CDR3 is CASSHREGRGAHYGYTF. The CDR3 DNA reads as TGTGCCAGCAGTCACAGAGAGGGGCGCGGGGCTCACTATGGCTACACCTTC.

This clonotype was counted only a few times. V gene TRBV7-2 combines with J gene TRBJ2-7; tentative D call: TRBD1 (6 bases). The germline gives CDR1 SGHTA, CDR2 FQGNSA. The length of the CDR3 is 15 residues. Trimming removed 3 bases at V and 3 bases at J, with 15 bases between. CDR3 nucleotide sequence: TGTGCCAGCAGCTTCGAGGGGACACGTAACTACGAGCAGTACTTC. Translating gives CASSFEGTRNYEQYF.

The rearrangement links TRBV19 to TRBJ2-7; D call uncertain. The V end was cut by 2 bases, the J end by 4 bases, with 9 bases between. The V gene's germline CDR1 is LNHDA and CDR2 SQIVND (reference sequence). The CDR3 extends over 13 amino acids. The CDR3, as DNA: TGTGCCAGTAGTATATCCCCCGTGTACGAGCAGTACTTC. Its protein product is CASSISPVYEQYF.

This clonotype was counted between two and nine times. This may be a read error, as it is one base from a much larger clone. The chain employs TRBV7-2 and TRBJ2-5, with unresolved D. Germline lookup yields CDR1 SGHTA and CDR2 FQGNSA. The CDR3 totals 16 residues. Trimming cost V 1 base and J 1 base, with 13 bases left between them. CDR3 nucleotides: TGTGCCAGCAGCTTAGGAGGCTTGGGGATCCAAGAGACCCAGTACTTC. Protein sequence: CASSLGGLGIQETQYF. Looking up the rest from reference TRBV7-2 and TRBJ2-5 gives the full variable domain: GAGVSQSPSNKVTEKGKDVELRCDPISGHTALYWYRQSLGQGLEFLIYFQGNSAPDKSGLPSDRFSAERTGGSVSTLTIQRTQQEDSAVYLCASSLGGLGIQETQYFGPGTRLLVL.

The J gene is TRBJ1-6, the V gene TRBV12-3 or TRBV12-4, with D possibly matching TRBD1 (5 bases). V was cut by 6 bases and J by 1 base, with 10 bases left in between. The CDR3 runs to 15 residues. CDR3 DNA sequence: TGTGCCAGCAGGCGGGGGGGATCCTATAATTCACCCCTCCACTTT. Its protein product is CASRRGGSYNSPLHF.

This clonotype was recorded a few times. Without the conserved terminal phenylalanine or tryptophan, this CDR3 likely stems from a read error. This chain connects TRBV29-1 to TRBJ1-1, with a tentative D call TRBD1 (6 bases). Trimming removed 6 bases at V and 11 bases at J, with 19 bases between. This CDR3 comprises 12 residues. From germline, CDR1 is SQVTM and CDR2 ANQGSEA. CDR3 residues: CSVWGPGRSAFS. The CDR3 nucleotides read TGCAGCGTCTGGGGGCCCGGTCGGAGTGCTTTCTCT.

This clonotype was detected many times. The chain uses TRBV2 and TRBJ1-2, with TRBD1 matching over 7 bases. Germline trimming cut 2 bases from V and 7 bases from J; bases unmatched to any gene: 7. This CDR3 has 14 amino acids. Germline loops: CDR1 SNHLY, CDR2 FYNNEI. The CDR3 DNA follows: TGTGCCAGCAGTGAACTAGGGGGCGTTCGTGGCTACACCTTC. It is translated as CASSELGGVRGYTF. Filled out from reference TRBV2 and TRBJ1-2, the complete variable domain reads EPEVTQTPSHQVTQMGQEVILRCVPISNHLYFYWYRQILGQKVEFLVSFYNNEISEKSEIFDDQFSVERPDGSNFTLKIRSTKLEDSAMYFCASSELGGVRGYTFGSGTRLTVV.

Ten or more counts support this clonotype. The CDR3 region has the DNA TGTGCCAGCAGTTTGCAGTTCACCGGGGAGCTGTTTTTT. Amino acids: CASSLQFTGELFF. This chain links TRBV27 with TRBJ2-2; no definite D call. V shed 3 bases and J shed 4 bases, with 6 bases lying between them. This CDR3 comprises 13 residues. Germline V lookup: CDR1 MNHEY, CDR2 SMNVEV (reference sequence).

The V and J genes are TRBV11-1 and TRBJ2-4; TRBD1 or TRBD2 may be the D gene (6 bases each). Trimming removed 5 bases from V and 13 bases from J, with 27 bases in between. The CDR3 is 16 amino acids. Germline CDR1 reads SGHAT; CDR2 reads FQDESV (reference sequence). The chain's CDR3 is CASSAPGASQYNEQYF. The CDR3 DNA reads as TGTGCCAGCAGCGCACCGGGGGCTAGCCAATACAATGAGCAGTACTTC. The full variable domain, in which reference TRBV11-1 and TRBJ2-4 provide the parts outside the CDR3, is EAEVAQSPRYKITEKSQAVAFWCDPISGHATLYWYRQILGQGPELLVQFQDESVVDDSQLPKDRFSAERLKGVDSTLKIQPAELGDSAMYLCASSAPGASQYNEQYFGAGTRLSVL.

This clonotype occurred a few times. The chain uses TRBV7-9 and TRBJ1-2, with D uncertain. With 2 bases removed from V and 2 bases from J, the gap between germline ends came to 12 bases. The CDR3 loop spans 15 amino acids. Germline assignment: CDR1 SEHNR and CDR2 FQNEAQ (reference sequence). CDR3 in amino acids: CASSLSSAQNYGYTF. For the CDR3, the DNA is TGTGCCAGCAGCTTATCTTCGGCACAGAACTATGGCTACACCTTC.

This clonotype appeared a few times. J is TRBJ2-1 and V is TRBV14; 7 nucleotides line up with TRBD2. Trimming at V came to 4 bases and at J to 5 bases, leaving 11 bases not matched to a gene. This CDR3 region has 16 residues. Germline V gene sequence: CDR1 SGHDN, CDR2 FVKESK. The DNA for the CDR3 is TGTGCCAGCAGCCCCCGGTCGGGGGGTCCAAACAATGAGCAGTTCTTC. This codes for CASSPRSGGPNNEQFF.

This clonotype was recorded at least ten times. This chain's CDR3 is CASSYPGQETQYF. The CDR3 DNA reads TGTGCCAGCAGTTACCCTGGCCAAGAGACCCAGTACTTC. This rearrangement joins TRBV6-5 to TRBJ2-5; D is unclear. In germline, CDR1 is MNHEY, CDR2 SVGAGI. Trimming left V 2 bases short and J 1 base short, with 5 bases between. The CDR3 sequence is 13 residues long.

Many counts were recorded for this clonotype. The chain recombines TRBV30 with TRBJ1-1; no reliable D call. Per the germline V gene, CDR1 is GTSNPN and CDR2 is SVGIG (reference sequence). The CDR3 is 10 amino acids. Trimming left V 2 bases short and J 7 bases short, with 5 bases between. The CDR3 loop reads CAWSRVEAFF. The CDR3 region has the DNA TGTGCCTGGAGTAGAGTTGAAGCTTTCTTT. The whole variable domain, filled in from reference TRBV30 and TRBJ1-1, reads SQTIHQWPATLVQPVGSPLSLECTVEGTSNPNLYWYRQAAGRGLQLLFYSVGIGQISSEVPQNLSASRPQDRQFILSSKKLLLSDSGFYLCAWSRVEAFFGQGTRLTVV.

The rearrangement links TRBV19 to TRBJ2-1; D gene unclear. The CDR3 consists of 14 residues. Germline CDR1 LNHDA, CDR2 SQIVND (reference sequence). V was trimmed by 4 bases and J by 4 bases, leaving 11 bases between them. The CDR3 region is CASSTHPPYNEQFF. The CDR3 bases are TGTGCCAGTAGTACGCATCCCCCATACAATGAGCAGTTCTTC.